The 27 T cell receptor beta chains given below trace back to one sample, sequenced in a study of beta chain features in type 1 diabetes. General study results and limits: Moderate but significant shortening of TCRB CDR3s was recorded in all four CD4+ subsets from Type 1 diabetes patients.

Expressed TCRB transcripts were sequenced because the isolated RNA had all been reverse transcribed beforehand. Using immunoSEQ multiplex PCR, the repertoire was profiled, and TCRdb retains in-frame clones only, with some absent. The table lists over 200,000 clones, 11% of them singletons, with approximately 0.015% in the top ten. No antigen is known for these receptors. Sequences were obtained from naive CD4+ T cells from blood. These receptors were collected from a man aged 30 to 39 with type 1 diabetes.

The chain links TRBV6-6 to TRBJ2-6, with TRBD2 as a possible D gene (5 bases). V was pared by 6 bases and J by 0 bases, with 12 bases between. This CDR3 region has 16 residues. Per the germline V gene, CDR1 is MNHNY and CDR2 is SVGAGI (reference sequence). This CDR3 reads CASRKNRDSGANVLTF. CDR3 DNA: TGTGCCAGCAGAAAGAATCGGGACTCTGGGGCCAACGTCCTGACTTTC.

The genes are TRBV6-6 and TRBJ1-1; the match to TRBD1 covers 11 bases. Trimming at V came to 7 bases and at J to 6 bases, leaving 4 bases not matched to a gene. Per the germline V gene, CDR1 is MNHNY and CDR2 is SVGAGI (reference sequence). The CDR3 totals 13 residues. The CDR3 nucleotides are TGTGCCAGCACTCCGGGACAGGGGGCTGAAGCTTTCTTT. Its translation is CASTPGQGAEAFF.

The chain has TRBV9 and TRBJ2-7; D is uncertain. Per germline, CDR1 SGDLS and CDR2 YYNGEE. V lost 1 base, J lost 7 bases, and 15 bases lay in between. This CDR3 comprises 14 residues. The CDR3 nucleotides read TGTGCCAGCAGCGTATCGGTCGCACCTAGGGAGCAGTACTTC. Protein: CASSVSVAPREQYF. The full variable domain, with the rest looked up from reference TRBV9 and TRBJ2-7, is DSGVTQTPKHLITATGQRVTLRCSPRSGDLSVYWYQQSLDQGLQFLIQYYNGEERAKGNILERFSAQQFPDLHSELNLSSLELGDSALYFCASSVSVAPREQYFGPGTRLTVT.

In DNA, the CDR3 is TGCGCCAGCAGCTTGGACAGCTCCACAGATACGCAGTATTTT. Encoded protein: CASSLDSSTDTQYF. This chain links TRBV5-1 with TRBJ2-3; D remains ambiguous. Deletions cut 0 bases from V and 2 bases from J, with 7 bases between. Germline values: CDR1 SGHRS, CDR2 YFSETQ. This CDR3 is built from 14 residues.

This clone was detected a few times. The chain joins TRBV15 to TRBJ2-7; the D gene is possibly TRBD1 (6 bases). Trimming took 3 bases from V and 3 from J, leaving 24 bases between them. The CDR3 runs 18 residues. CDR1 is LNHNV and CDR2 is YYDKDF in the germline V gene (reference sequence). CDR3 amino acids: CATSSAEATGRLDYEQYF. In DNA form, the CDR3 reads TGTGCCACCAGCAGCGCCGAGGCGACAGGTCGTCTCGACTACGAGCAGTACTTC.

The J gene is TRBJ1-2, the V gene TRBV2, with TRBD1 matching 9 bases. V shed 7 bases, J shed 4 bases, and the junction held 4 bases outside the gene matches. Germline loops: CDR1 SNHLY, CDR2 FYNNEI. This CDR3 is built from 13 residues. DNA of the CDR3: TGTGCCAGCAATACAGGGGGCGTCTATGGCTACACCTTC. It codes for CASNTGGVYGYTF.

This clone was counted a few times. The V call is TRBV4-2, the J call TRBJ1-5, with D perhaps TRBD1 (6 bases). There are 15 residues in the CDR3. From germline, CDR1 is LGHNA and CDR2 YNFKEQ. Trimming removed 3 bases at V and 3 bases at J, with 12 bases between. The CDR3 region has the DNA TGTGCCAGCAGCCAGCCAACAGGGACCAATCAGCCCCAGCATTTT. Encoded protein: CASSQPTGTNQPQHF.

V and J are TRBV6-5 and TRBJ1-2; D unclear. V shed 11 bases and J shed 4 bases, with 17 bases lying between them. This CDR3 comprises 13 residues. CDR1 MNHEY and CDR2 SVGAGI come from the germline V gene. The CDR3 loop reads CAAHPGTVYGYTF. The CDR3 coding sequence is TGTGCCGCGCACCCGGGAACAGTCTATGGCTACACCTTC.

This clone occurred a few times. The chain combines TRBV7-3 with TRBJ2-6; 9 bases map to TRBD1. The V segment lost 2 bases and the J segment 2 bases; nucleotides outside the gene matches: 10. The CDR3 runs to 19 residues. Germline CDR1 is SGHTA and CDR2 is FQGTGA. The CDR3 DNA reads TGTGCCAGCAGCTTATTACCGGACAGGGGTGTTGCTGGGGCCAACGTCCTGACTTTC. This sequence encodes CASSLLPDRGVAGANVLTF.

The sample holds a few counts of this clone. This chain links TRBV2 with TRBJ2-7; D is ambiguous. Germline assignment: CDR1 SNHLY and CDR2 FYNNEI. The CDR3 has 11 amino acids. The V end was cut by 7 bases, the J end by 0 bases, with 4 bases between. CDR3 loop: CASTLSYEQYF. CDR3 nucleotide sequence: TGTGCCAGCACCCTCTCCTACGAGCAGTACTTC. The full variable domain, its missing parts supplied by reference TRBV2 and TRBJ2-7, is EPEVTQTPSHQVTQMGQEVILRCVPISNHLYFYWYRQILGQKVEFLVSFYNNEISEKSEIFDDQFSVERPDGSNFTLKIRSTKLEDSAMYFCASTLSYEQYFGPGTRLTVT.

This clone was recorded a few times. V usage is TRBV6-6 and J usage is TRBJ1-6; the match to TRBD1 covers 9 bases. V shed 8 bases, J shed 9 bases, and the junction held 5 bases outside the gene matches. Germline V lookup: CDR1 MNHNY, CDR2 SVGAGI (reference sequence). This CDR3 comprises 13 residues. The CDR3 spells CASATGGSSPLHF. The CDR3 nucleotides read TGTGCCAGCGCAACAGGGGGCTCTTCACCCCTCCACTTT.

This clone was found a few times. This specimen includes other DNA sequences encoding the same CDR3. This chain uses TRBV5-4 with TRBJ2-5; 10 bases agree with TRBD2. V was pared by 4 bases and J by 2 bases, with 5 bases of the junction left unmatched. The CDR3 has 15 amino acids. Germline assignment: CDR1 SGHNT and CDR2 YYREEE (reference sequence). The CDR3 bases are TGTGCCAGCAGCCCAAGGACTAGCGGACAAGAGACCCAGTACTTC. Translating it yields CASSPRTSGQETQYF.

V is TRBV7-2 and J is TRBJ2-4, with TRBD2 matching over 12 bases. The CDR3 totals 15 residues. Germline assignment: CDR1 SGHTA and CDR2 FQGNSA. After removal of 6 bases from V and 8 bases from J, the junction contained 8 bases not matched to a gene. CDR3 sequence reads: CASRLAGGRLDIQYF. The CDR3 nucleotides read TGTGCCAGCAGGCTAGCGGGGGGGCGGCTCGACATTCAGTACTTC.

The genes are TRBV29-1 and TRBJ2-1; TRBD1 matches 7 bases. V lost 3 bases and J lost 8; bases outside the gene matches: 1. The length of the CDR3 is 11 residues. CDR1 SQVTM and CDR2 ANQGSEA come from the germline V gene. CDR3 protein: CSVDQGDEQFF. CDR3 coding DNA: TGCAGCGTTGATCAGGGGGATGAGCAGTTCTTC.

The chain is built from TRBV27 and TRBJ2-3; perhaps TRBD1 as D (5 bases). The CDR3 runs 14 residues. Germline loops: CDR1 MNHEY, CDR2 SMNVEV (reference sequence). V was cut by 3 bases and J by 5 bases, with 12 bases left in between. CDR3 residues: CASSFRQPVDTQYF. The CDR3 nucleotides are TGTGCCAGCAGTTTCCGACAGCCCGTAGATACGCAGTATTTT.

As for this clone: This same CDR3 is encoded by further DNA sequences in the sample. V usage is TRBV27 and J usage is TRBJ1-2; 11 nucleotides agree with TRBD1. Germline CDR1 reads MNHEY; CDR2 reads SMNVEV (reference sequence). V shed 6 bases, J shed 2 bases, and the junction held 2 bases outside the gene matches. This CDR3 comprises 14 residues. The CDR3 protein is CASRRTGGNYGYTF. CDR3 coding DNA: TGTGCCAGCAGGAGGACAGGGGGCAACTATGGCTACACCTTC.

This clone was observed a few times. The V call is TRBV28, the J call TRBJ1-5; D may be TRBD1 (5 bases). This CDR3 comprises 15 residues. V was cut by 5 bases and J by 5 bases, with 16 bases left in between. The V gene's germline CDR1 is MDHEN and CDR2 SYDVKM. The CDR3 here is CASSIGHHRDQPQHF. DNA for the CDR3: TGTGCCAGCAGTATCGGACACCATCGGGATCAGCCCCAGCATTTT.

The chain recombines TRBV10-3 with TRBJ1-1; 9 bases align to TRBD1. Unmatched junction bases numbered 3, after V lost 2 bases and J lost 11 bases. The germline V gene encodes CDR1 ENHRY and CDR2 SYGVKD. The CDR3 has 12 residues. In DNA, the CDR3 is TGTGCCATCAGTGAGCCTGGACAGGGGGCTTTCTTT. It yields the protein CAISEPGQGAFF.

There are a few counts of this clone. This chain uses TRBV2 with TRBJ1-2, with TRBD1 matching 8 bases. The trim removed 6 bases at V and 4 bases at J, leaving 4 bases unmatched. The germline V gene has CDR1 SNHLY and CDR2 FYNNEI. The CDR3 totals 13 residues. CDR3 loop: CASRDRATYGYTF. DNA for the CDR3: TGTGCCAGCAGGGACAGGGCTACCTATGGCTACACCTTC.

The chain recombines TRBV29-1 with TRBJ2-5; D is perhaps TRBD2 (7 bases). This CDR3 comprises 11 residues. The ends were cut back, 3 bases at V and 11 bases at J, with 13 bases in the middle. Germline loops: CDR1 SQVTM, CDR2 ANQGSEA. The CDR3 is CSVDAGRGQYF. Written as DNA, the CDR3 is TGCAGCGTTGATGCGGGGAGGGGGCAGTACTTC.

This clone was counted a few times. This chain uses TRBV2 with TRBJ1-5, with D perhaps matching TRBD1 (5 bases). The V and J ends lost 5 bases and 6 bases respectively, with 14 bases between them. Germline-derived CDR1 and CDR2 are SNHLY and FYNNEI. The CDR3 extends over 14 amino acids. The CDR3 spells CASSYPGPGQPQHF. The CDR3 bases are TGTGCCAGCAGTTATCCAGGGCCGGGTCAGCCCCAGCATTTT.

This clone was detected only a few times. This chain links TRBV15 with TRBJ2-1, with 9 positions matching TRBD1. This CDR3 is built from 16 residues. Per the germline V gene, CDR1 is LNHNV and CDR2 is YYDKDF (reference sequence). The J segment lost 8 bases and the V segment lost 5 bases, leaving 13 bases of the junction unmatched. The CDR3 coding sequence is TGTGCCACCAGCCGGCGGACAGGGGCGACACCGCATGAGCAGTTCTTC. As protein: CATSRRTGATPHEQFF.

This clone was seen more than once but under ten times. This chain connects TRBV2 to TRBJ1-6; D is uncertain. The CDR3 length is 13 residues. Trimming cost V 6 bases and J 7 bases, with 10 bases left between them. Germline CDR1 SNHLY, CDR2 FYNNEI. This CDR3 reads CASSRGGNSPLHF. The CDR3 bases are TGTGCCAGCAGCCGGGGAGGGAATTCACCCCTCCACTTT.

This clone was seen a handful of times. The J gene is TRBJ1-1, the V gene TRBV4-3; TRBD1 matches 7 bases. Germline V gene sequence: CDR1 LGHNA, CDR2 YSLEER. V trimming: 2 bases; J trimming: 4 bases; junction bases outside the gene matches: 7. CDR3 length equals 15 residues. CDR3 protein: CASSQYPRGITEAFF. CDR3 in DNA: TGCGCCAGCAGCCAATACCCCAGGGGGATCACTGAAGCTTTCTTT.

The gene calls are TRBV4-1 and TRBJ2-1, with 11 bases identical to TRBD2. The J segment lost 0 bases and the V segment lost 3 bases, leaving 4 bases of the junction unmatched. From germline, CDR1 is MGHRA and CDR2 YSYEKL. The CDR3 runs 17 residues. The CDR3 DNA follows: TGCGCCAGCAGCCAGGCTAGCGGGAGGAGCTCCTACAATGAGCAGTTCTTC. Translation: CASSQASGRSSYNEQFF.

In this sample, this clone turned up a few times. The genes are TRBV5-6 and TRBJ2-5, with 12 bases lining up with TRBD1. There are 15 residues in the CDR3. The V gene end was trimmed by 4 bases and the J gene end by 6 bases; junction bases not matched to a gene: 7. Germline V gives CDR1 SGHDT, CDR2 YYEEEE. CDR3 loop: CASSGPGQGAKTQYF. CDR3 DNA: TGTGCCAGCAGCGGGCCGGGACAGGGGGCAAAGACCCAGTACTTC. Drawing the rest from reference TRBV5-6 and TRBJ2-5, the complete variable domain is DAGVTQSPTHLIKTRGQQVTLRCSPKSGHDTVSWYQQALGQGPQFIFQYYEEEERQRGNFPDRFSGHQFPNYSSELNVNALLLGDSALYLCASSGPGQGAKTQYFGPGTRLLVL.

The rearrangement uses TRBV5-1 and TRBJ1-6; 7 nucleotides align to TRBD1. The CDR3 consists of 15 residues. Germline V lookup: CDR1 SGHRS, CDR2 YFSETQ. J lost 10 bases, V lost 4 bases, and 11 bases had no gene match. CDR3 in DNA: TGCGCCAGCAGCATATCCGGGACAGCTGGATCACCCCTCCACTTT. Its translation is CASSISGTAGSPLHF.